One and the same sample provided the 7 T cell receptor beta chains below, sequenced in a study of cytomegalovirus exposure and HLA in healthy donors. The PCR contained 60 Vbeta and 13 Jbeta primers. The assay was immunoSEQ multiplex PCR, and TCRdb's table has in-frame clones only and misses some. Of over 150,000 clones listed, roughly 80% are singletons. The sequenced sample consisted of PBMCs. The receptors were sampled from a male donor in good health and CMV-seropositive.

The CDR3 protein is CASSRVYGLAGGQDTQYF. In DNA form, the CDR3 reads TGTGCCAGCTCACGAGTTTATGGACTAGCGGGGGGGCAGGATACGCAGTATTTT. V and J are TRBV18 and TRBJ2-3; 15 bases fit TRBD2. Germline trimming cut 4 bases from V and 6 bases from J; bases unmatched to any gene: 11. The germline gives CDR1 KGHSH, CDR2 LQKENI. This CDR3 has 18 amino acids.

V gene TRBV27 combines with J gene TRBJ2-3, with no clear D. Deletions cut 5 bases from V and 5 bases from J, with 20 bases between. CDR3 size: 16 residues. Germline-derived CDR1 and CDR2 are MNHEY and SMNVEV (reference sequence). CDR3 bases: TGTGCCAGCAGTCCAAGACAACCGCGCCTTCAAGATACGCAGTATTTT. Protein product: CASSPRQPRLQDTQYF.

V usage is TRBV27 and J usage is TRBJ1-1; maybe TRBD1 (5 bases). The germline V and J ends were trimmed by 6 bases and 1 base, with 18 bases remaining between them. CDR1 and CDR2 from the germline V gene are MNHEY and SMNVEV (reference sequence). The CDR3 consists of 16 residues. The CDR3 is CASSPRQILWNTEAFF. Here the CDR3 DNA reads TGTGCCAGCAGCCCGAGACAGATTCTATGGAACACTGAAGCTTTCTTT.

CDR3 residues: CASSVGGVSGGYTF. CDR3 DNA sequence: TGTGCCAGCAGCGTAGGAGGAGTCTCGGGGGGCTACACCTTC. The V gene is TRBV9, the J gene TRBJ1-2; no clear D. Per the germline V gene, CDR1 is SGDLS and CDR2 is YYNGEE. Between the trimmed V and J ends, which lost 0 bases and 8 bases, there was a span of 14 bases. The CDR3 consists of 14 residues.

The V call is TRBV15, the J call TRBJ2-1, with D perhaps matching TRBD2 (6 bases). Per the germline V gene, CDR1 is LNHNV and CDR2 is YYDKDF (reference sequence). V was clipped by 4 bases and J by 0 bases, with 10 bases between them. The CDR3 runs 15 residues. The CDR3 protein is CATSKVGGSYNEQFF. CDR3 in DNA: TGTGCCACCAGCAAGGTCGGGGGCTCCTACAATGAGCAGTTCTTC.

This rearrangement joins TRBV5-6 to TRBJ2-7; TRBD2 matches 9 bases. The V gene end was trimmed by 0 bases and the J gene end by 1 base; junction bases not matched to a gene: 8. The CDR3 spans 17 residues. Germline CDR1 reads SGHDT; CDR2 reads YYEEEE. This CDR3 reads CASSLARSGRISYEQYF. For the CDR3, the DNA is TGTGCCAGCAGCTTGGCTCGCAGCGGGAGGATATCCTACGAGCAGTACTTC.

This sequence joins TRBV6-5 and TRBJ1-1; no clear D gene. V lost 2 bases, J lost 0 bases, and 4 bases lay in between. Germline CDR1 is MNHEY and CDR2 is SVGAGI. This CDR3 is built from 13 residues. The CDR3 is CASSYALNTEAFF. CDR3 bases: TGTGCCAGCAGTTACGCGCTGAACACTGAAGCTTTCTTT.